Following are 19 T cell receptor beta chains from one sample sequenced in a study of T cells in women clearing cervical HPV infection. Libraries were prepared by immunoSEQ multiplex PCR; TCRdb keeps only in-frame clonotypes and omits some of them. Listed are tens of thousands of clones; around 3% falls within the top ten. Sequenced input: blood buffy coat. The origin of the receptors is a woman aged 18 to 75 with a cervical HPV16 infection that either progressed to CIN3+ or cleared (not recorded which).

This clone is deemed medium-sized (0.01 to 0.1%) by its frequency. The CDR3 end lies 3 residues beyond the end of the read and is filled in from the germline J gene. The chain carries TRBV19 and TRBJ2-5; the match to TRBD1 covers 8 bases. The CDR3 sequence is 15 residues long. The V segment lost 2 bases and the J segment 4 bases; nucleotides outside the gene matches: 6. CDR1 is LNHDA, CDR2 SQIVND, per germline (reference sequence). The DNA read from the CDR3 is TGTGCCAGTAGTATAAGCCCAGGGGGCAGAGAGACC. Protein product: CASSISPGGRET. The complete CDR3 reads CASSISPGGRETQYF.

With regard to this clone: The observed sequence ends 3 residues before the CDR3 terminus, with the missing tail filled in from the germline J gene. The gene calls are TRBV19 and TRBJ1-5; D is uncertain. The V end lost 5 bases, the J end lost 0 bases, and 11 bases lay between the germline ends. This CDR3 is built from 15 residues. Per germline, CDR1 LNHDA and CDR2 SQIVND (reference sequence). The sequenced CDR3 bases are TGTGCCAGTAGTTCGGGGATTTATAGCAATCAGCCC. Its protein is CASSSGIYSNQP. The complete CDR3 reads CASSSGIYSNQPQHF.

CDR3 sequence reads: CASSLDRVNEAFF. The CDR3 DNA, read in part, is TGCGCCAGCAGCTTGGACAGGGTCAATGAA. V usage is TRBV5-1 and J usage is TRBJ1-1; tentatively, D is TRBD1 (6 bases). Read sequence stops 3 residues before the CDR3 end, and the germline J gene provides the missing end. The V gene's germline CDR1 is SGHRS and CDR2 YFSETQ. The CDR3 contains 13 residues. Trimming took 0 bases from V and 7 from J, leaving 10 bases between them. The whole variable domain, remainder taken from reference TRBV5-1 and TRBJ1-1, is KAGVTQTPRYLIKTRGQQVTLSCSPISGHRSVSWYQQTPGQGLQFLFEYFSETQRNKGNFPGRFSGRQFSNSRSEMNVSTLELGDSALYLCASSLDRVNEAFFGQGTRLTVV.

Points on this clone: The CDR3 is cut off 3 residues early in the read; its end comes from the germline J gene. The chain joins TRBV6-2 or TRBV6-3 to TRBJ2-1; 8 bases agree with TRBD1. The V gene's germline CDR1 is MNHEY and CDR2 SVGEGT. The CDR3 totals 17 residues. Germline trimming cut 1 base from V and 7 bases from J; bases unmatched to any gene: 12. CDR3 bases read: TGTGCCAGCAGTTACTTGCAGGACAGGGCGGGTAGGAATGAG. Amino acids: CASSYLQDRAGRNE. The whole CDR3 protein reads CASSYLQDRAGRNEQFF.

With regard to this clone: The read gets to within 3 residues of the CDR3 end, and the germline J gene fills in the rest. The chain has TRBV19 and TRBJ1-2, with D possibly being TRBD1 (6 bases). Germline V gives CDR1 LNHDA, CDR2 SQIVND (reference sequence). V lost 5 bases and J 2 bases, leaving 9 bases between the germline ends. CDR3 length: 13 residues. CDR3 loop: CASSWGQNYGYTF. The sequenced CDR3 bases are TGTGCCAGTAGTTGGGGACAAAACTATGGC. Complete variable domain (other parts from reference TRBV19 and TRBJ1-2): DGGITQSPKYLFRKEGQNVTLSCEQNLNHDAMYWYRQDPGQGLRLIYYSQIVNDFQKGDIAEGYSVSREKKESFPLTVTSAQKNPTAFYLCASSWGQNYGYTFGSGTRLTVV.

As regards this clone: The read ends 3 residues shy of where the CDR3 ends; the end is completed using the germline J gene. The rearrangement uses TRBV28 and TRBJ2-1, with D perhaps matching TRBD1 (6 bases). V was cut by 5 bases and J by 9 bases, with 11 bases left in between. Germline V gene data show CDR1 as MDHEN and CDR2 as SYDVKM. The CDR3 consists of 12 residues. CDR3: CASSDSRGEQFF. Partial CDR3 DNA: TGTGCCAGCAGTGACTCCAGGGGTGAG.

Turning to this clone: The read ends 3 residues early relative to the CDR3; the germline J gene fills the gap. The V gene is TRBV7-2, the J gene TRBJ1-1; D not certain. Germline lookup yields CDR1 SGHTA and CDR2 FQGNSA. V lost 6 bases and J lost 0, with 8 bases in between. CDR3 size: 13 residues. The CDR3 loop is CASSLQMNTEAFF. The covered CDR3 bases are TGTGCCAGCAGTCTACAGATGAACACTGAA. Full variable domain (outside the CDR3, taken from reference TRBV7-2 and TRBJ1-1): GAGVSQSPSNKVTEKGKDVELRCDPISGHTALYWYRQSLGQGLEFLIYFQGNSAPDKSGLPSDRFSAERTGGSVSTLTIQRTQQEDSAVYLCASSLQMNTEAFFGQGTRLTVV.

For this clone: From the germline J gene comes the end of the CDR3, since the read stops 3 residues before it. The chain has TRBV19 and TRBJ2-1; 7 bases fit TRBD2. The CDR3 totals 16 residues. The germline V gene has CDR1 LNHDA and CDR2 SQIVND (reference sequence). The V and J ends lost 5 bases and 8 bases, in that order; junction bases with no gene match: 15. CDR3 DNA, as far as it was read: TGTGCCAGTAGTGTAGGACTAGTAAGAGGATCATATGAG. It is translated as CASSVGLVRGSYE. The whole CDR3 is CASSVGLVRGSYEQFF.

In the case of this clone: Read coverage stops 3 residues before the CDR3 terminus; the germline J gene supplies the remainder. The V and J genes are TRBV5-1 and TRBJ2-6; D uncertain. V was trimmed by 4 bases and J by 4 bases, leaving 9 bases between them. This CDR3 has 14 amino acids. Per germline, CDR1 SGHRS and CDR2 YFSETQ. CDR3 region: CASSDRVGANVLTF. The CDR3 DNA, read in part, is TGCGCCAGCAGCGATAGGGTCGGGGCCAACGTC.

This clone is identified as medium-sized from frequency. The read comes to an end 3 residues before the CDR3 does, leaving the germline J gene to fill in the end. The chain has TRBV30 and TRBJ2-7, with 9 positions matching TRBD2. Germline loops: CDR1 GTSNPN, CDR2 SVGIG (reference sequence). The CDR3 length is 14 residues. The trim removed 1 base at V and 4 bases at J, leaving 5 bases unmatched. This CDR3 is CAWSGSGRLYEQYF. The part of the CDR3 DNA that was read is TGTGCCTGGAGTGGTAGCGGGAGACTGTACGAG.

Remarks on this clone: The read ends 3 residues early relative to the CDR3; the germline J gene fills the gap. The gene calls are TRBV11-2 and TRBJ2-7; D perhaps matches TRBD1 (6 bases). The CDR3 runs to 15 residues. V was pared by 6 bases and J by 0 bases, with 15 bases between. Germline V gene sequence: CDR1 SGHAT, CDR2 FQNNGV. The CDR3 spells CASRSTGSSSYEQYF. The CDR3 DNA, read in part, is TGTGCCAGCAGATCGACAGGTTCTAGCTCCTACGAG.

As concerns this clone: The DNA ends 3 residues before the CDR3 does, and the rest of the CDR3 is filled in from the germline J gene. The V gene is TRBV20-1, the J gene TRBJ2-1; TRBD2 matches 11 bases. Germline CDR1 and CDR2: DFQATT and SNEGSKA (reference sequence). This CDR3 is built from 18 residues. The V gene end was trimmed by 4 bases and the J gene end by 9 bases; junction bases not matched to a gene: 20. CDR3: CSATGALAGDVLGGEQFF. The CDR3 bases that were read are TGCAGTGCTACAGGAGCACTAGCGGGAGATGTTTTAGGTGGTGAG.

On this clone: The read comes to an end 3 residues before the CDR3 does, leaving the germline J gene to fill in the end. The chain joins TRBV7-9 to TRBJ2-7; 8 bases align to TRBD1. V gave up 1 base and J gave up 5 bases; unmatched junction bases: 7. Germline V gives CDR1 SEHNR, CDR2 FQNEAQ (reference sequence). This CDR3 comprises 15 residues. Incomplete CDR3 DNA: TGTGCCAGCAGCTTAGATCGGACAGGGAAGGACGAG. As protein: CASSLDRTGKDE. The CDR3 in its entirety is CASSLDRTGKDEQYF.

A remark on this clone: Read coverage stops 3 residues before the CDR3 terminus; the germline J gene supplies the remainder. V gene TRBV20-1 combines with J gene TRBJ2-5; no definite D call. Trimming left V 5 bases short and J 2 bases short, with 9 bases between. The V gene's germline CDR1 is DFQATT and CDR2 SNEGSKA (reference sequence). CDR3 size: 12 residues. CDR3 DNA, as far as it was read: TGCAGTGCTGGAACAGAGCAAGAGACC. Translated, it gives CSAGTEQET. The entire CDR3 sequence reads CSAGTEQETQYF.

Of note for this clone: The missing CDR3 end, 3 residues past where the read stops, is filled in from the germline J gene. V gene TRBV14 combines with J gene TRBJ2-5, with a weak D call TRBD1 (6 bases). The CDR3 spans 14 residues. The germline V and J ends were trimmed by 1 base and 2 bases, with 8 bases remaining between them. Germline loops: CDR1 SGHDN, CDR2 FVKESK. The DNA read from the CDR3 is TGTGCCAGCAGCCAAGCAACAGGGCAAGAGACC. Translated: CASSQATGQET. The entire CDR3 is CASSQATGQETQYF.

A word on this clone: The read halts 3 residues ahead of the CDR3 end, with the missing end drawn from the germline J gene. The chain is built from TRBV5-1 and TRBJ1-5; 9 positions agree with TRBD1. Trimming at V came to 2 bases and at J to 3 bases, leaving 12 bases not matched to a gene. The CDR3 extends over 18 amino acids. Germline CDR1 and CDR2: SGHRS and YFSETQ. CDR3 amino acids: CASSLAPQGQGVNQPQHF. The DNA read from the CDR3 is TGCGCCAGCAGCTTAGCTCCTCAGGGACAGGGCGTCAATCAGCCC.

The CDR3: CAISANTGTEQFF. CDR3 bases read: TGTGCCATCAGTGCGAATACAGGGACTGAG. V gene TRBV10-3 combines with J gene TRBJ2-1, with a tentative D call TRBD1 (6 bases). The read is 3 residues too short to cover the CDR3 end, so that end is filled in from the germline J gene. V lost 4 bases, J lost 9 bases, and 13 bases lay in between. This CDR3 contains 13 residues. CDR1 and CDR2 (germline): ENHRY, SYGVKD.

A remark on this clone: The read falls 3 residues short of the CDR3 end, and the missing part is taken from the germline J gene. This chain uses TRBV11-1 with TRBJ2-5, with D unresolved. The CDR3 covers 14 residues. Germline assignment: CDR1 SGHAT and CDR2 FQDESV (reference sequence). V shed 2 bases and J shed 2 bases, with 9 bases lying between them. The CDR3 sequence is CASSLSGTQETQYF. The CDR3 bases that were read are TGTGCCAGCAGCTTATCGGGTACGCAAGAGACC.

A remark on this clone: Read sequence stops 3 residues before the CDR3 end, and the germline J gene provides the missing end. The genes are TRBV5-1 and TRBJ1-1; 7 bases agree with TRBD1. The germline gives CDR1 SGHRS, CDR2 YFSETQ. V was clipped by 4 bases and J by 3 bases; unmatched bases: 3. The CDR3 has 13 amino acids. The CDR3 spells CASSTQGDTEAFF. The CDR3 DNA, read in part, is TGCGCCAGCAGCACCCAGGGGGACACTGAA.